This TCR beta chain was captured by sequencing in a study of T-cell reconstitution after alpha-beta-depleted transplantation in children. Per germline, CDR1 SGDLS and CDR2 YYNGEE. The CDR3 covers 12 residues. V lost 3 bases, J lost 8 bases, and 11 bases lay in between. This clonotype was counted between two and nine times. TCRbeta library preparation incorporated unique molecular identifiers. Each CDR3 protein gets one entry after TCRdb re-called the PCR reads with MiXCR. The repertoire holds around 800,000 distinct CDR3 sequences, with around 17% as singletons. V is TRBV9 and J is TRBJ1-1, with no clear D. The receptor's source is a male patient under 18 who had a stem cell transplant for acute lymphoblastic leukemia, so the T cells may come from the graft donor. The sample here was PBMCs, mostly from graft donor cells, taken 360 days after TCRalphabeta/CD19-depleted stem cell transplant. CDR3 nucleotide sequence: TGTGCCAGCAGCGCCCTCCGCGGGGAAGCTTTCTTT. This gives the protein CASSALRGEAFF.